The next 24 T cell receptor beta chains were all read from a single sample in a study of Tregs in tolerant kidney transplant recipients. Assay used: immunoSEQ multiplex PCR; TCRdb lists only in-frame clones, some missing. The table lists around 70,000 clones, over 85% of them singletons. The specimen comprised CD8+ T cells from blood, sampled before the transplant. These TCRs come from a human donor who received a combined kidney and bone marrow transplant.

The genes are TRBV19 and TRBJ2-7, with 7 nucleotides matching TRBD2. V gave up 3 bases and J gave up 4 bases; unmatched junction bases: 6. Per germline, CDR1 LNHDA and CDR2 SQIVND (reference sequence). The CDR3 runs to 14 residues. This CDR3 reads CASSIAGLTYEQYF. The CDR3 region has the DNA TGTGCCAGTAGTATTGCGGGACTAACTTACGAGCAGTACTTC. Full variable domain (rest looked up from reference TRBV19 and TRBJ2-7): DGGITQSPKYLFRKEGQNVTLSCEQNLNHDAMYWYRQDPGQGLRLIYYSQIVNDFQKGDIAEGYSVSREKKESFPLTVTSAQKNPTAFYLCASSIAGLTYEQYFGPGTRLTVT.

The V gene is TRBV4-2, the J gene TRBJ1-1; 8 bases agree with TRBD1. The ends lost 2 bases at V and 4 bases at J; junction bases unmatched: 15. The V gene's germline CDR1 is LGHNA and CDR2 YNFKEQ. The CDR3 totals 18 residues. CDR3 loop: CASSQQGARGTGSTEAFF. The CDR3 nucleotides read TGTGCCAGCAGCCAACAGGGGGCGCGGGGTACCGGTTCCACTGAAGCTTTCTTT.

The gene calls are TRBV7-9 and TRBJ2-7, with TRBD2 matching 11 bases. J was trimmed by 0 bases and V by 4 bases; bases with no gene match: 5. The CDR3 is made up of 16 amino acids. In germline, CDR1 is SEHNR, CDR2 FQNEAQ (reference sequence). The CDR3 coding sequence is TGTGCCAGCAGCTCACCCGGACTAGCGGGCTCCTACGAGCAGTACTTC. Translating gives CASSSPGLAGSYEQYF.

For the CDR3, the DNA is TGTGCCAGCAGTTCACCGATGATAGGACAGGTGGGGGGAAACACCATATATTTT. Protein sequence: CASSSPMIGQVGGNTIYF. This rearrangement joins TRBV28 to TRBJ1-3; 7 bases fit TRBD1. J was trimmed by 4 bases and V by 4 bases; bases with no gene match: 16. There are 18 residues in the CDR3. Germline CDR1 is MDHEN and CDR2 is SYDVKM.

The chain has TRBV7-9 and TRBJ2-1; D remains unclear. V shed 1 base and J shed 9 bases, with 7 bases lying between them. The CDR3 length is 12 residues. Germline values: CDR1 SEHNR, CDR2 FQNEAQ (reference sequence). The CDR3 region has the DNA TGTGCCAGCAGCTTAGTGAGTGCTGAGCAGTTCTTC. As protein: CASSLVSAEQFF. Filled out from reference TRBV7-9 and TRBJ2-1, the complete variable domain reads DTGVSQNPRHKITKRGQNVTFRCDPISEHNRLYWYRQTLGQGPEFLTYFQNEAQLEKSRLLSDRFSAERPKGSFSTLEIQRTEQGDSAMYLCASSLVSAEQFFGPGTRLTVL.

This clone turned up a few times. The chain uses TRBV5-6 and TRBJ2-7; TRBD1 aligns across 8 bases. V dropped 5 bases and J dropped 3; count of bases not matched to a gene: 10. CDR3 length: 15 residues. CDR1 and CDR2 (germline): SGHDT, YYEEEE. The CDR3 reads CASRGRARGLYEQYF. CDR3 nucleotides: TGTGCCAGCAGGGGTCGGGCCAGGGGGCTCTACGAGCAGTACTTC.

The chain is built from TRBV19 and TRBJ2-3, with D perhaps matching TRBD1 (6 bases). The length of the CDR3 is 17 residues. V lost 3 bases and J lost 2, with 18 bases in between. Germline CDR1 reads LNHDA; CDR2 reads SQIVND (reference sequence). The CDR3 region has the DNA TGTGCCAGTAGTATTGGAGCCCGGGACACCTACACAGATACGCAGTATTTT. Amino acids: CASSIGARDTYTDTQYF.

With regard to this clone: The sample holds other DNA sequences that translate to the same CDR3. The genes are TRBV27 and TRBJ1-2; D remains unclear. Germline V gene lookup returns CDR1 MNHEY and CDR2 SMNVEV (reference sequence). Trimming cost V 6 bases and J 0 bases, with 8 bases left between them. The CDR3 consists of 13 residues. The DNA for the CDR3 is TGTGCCAGCAGCAAACTAGCTAACTATGGCTACACCTTC. It specifies CASSKLANYGYTF.

V and J are TRBV5-8 and TRBJ2-2, with D perhaps TRBD1 (6 bases). Germline V lookup: CDR1 SGHTS, CDR2 YDEGEE. With 2 bases removed from V and 6 bases from J, the gap between germline ends came to 11 bases. The CDR3 covers 14 residues. CDR3 nucleotides: TGTGCCAGCAGCTTTAGGACAGCAGCCGGGGAGCTGTTTTTT. Translating it yields CASSFRTAAGELFF.

V is TRBV27 and J is TRBJ1-2; D is unresolved. The germline gives CDR1 MNHEY, CDR2 SMNVEV (reference sequence). The CDR3 loop spans 14 amino acids. Trimming removed 3 bases from V and 5 bases from J, with 13 bases in between. This CDR3 reads CASSFSETSYGYTF. The CDR3 DNA reads TGTGCCAGCAGTTTTTCCGAGACAAGTTATGGCTACACCTTC.

V is TRBV28 and J is TRBJ2-7; TRBD1 aligns across 8 bases. This CDR3 contains 15 residues. Germline V gene data show CDR1 as MDHEN and CDR2 as SYDVKM. Unmatched junction bases numbered 12, after V lost 7 bases and J lost 4 bases. CDR3 DNA: TGTGCCAGCAACGCTCCGGGACAGGCTGGATACGAGCAGTACTTC. As protein: CASNAPGQAGYEQYF.

CDR3 DNA sequence: TGTGCCAGCAGCGGGGCAGGGGCCTACGAGCAGTACTTC. Encoded protein: CASSGAGAYEQYF. The V gene is TRBV9, the J gene TRBJ2-7; possible D gene TRBD1, 6 bases. The germline V and J ends were trimmed by 3 bases and 2 bases, with 9 bases remaining between them. CDR3 size: 13 residues. Germline loops: CDR1 SGDLS, CDR2 YYNGEE.

This chain uses TRBV27 with TRBJ1-2; D not resolved. The CDR3 sequence is 13 residues long. The ends were cut back, 2 bases at V and 4 bases at J, with 8 bases in the middle. CDR1 and CDR2 (germline): MNHEY, SMNVEV (reference sequence). The CDR3 region has the DNA TGTGCCAGCAGTTTAACCGGTTTCTATGGCTACACCTTC. Encoded protein: CASSLTGFYGYTF.

The table lists this clone with a few counts. V gene TRBV7-2 combines with J gene TRBJ2-3, with 14 bases identical to TRBD2. In germline, CDR1 is SGHTA, CDR2 FQGNSA. CDR3 size: 18 residues. J lost 8 bases, V lost 1 base, and 11 bases had no gene match. CDR3 loop: CASSLVVGLAGGMGTQYF. CDR3 nucleotide sequence: TGTGCCAGCAGCTTAGTGGTCGGACTAGCGGGAGGTATGGGTACGCAGTATTTT.

J is TRBJ1-2 and V is TRBV4-1; D possibly corresponds to TRBD1 (5 bases). The CDR3 covers 16 residues. V lost 6 bases and J 0 bases, leaving 17 bases between the germline ends. Germline CDR1 and CDR2: MGHRA and YSYEKL. The CDR3 nucleotides are TGCGCCAGCAGAGGGGCAGGTGTCAAGGCTAACTATGGCTACACCTTC. Translation: CASRGAGVKANYGYTF.

The chain recombines TRBV7-3 with TRBJ2-1, with 10 bases identical to TRBD2. Germline CDR1 SGHTA, CDR2 FQGTGA. The junction had 7 bases not matched to a gene; V was cut back by 4 bases and J by 10 bases. This CDR3 has 14 amino acids. As DNA, the CDR3 is TGTGCCAGCAGCTCCGGGACTAGCGCCTGGGAGCAGTTCTTC. It yields the protein CASSSGTSAWEQFF.

The rearrangement links TRBV5-1 to TRBJ1-1, with D unresolved. Per germline, CDR1 SGHRS and CDR2 YFSETQ. V was clipped by 6 bases and J by 0 bases, with 15 bases between them. This CDR3 is 15 amino acids long. This CDR3 is CASKASGIMNTEAFF. CDR3 in DNA: TGCGCCAGCAAGGCCTCGGGGATCATGAACACTGAAGCTTTCTTT.

The chain carries TRBV30 and TRBJ2-1, with TRBD1 as a possible D gene (6 bases). Trimming took off 5 bases at V and 8 bases at J, with 16 bases between the two ends. Germline lookup yields CDR1 GTSNPN and CDR2 SVGIG (reference sequence). This CDR3 spans 13 amino acids. CDR3 in DNA: TGTGCCTGGGGAACAGGGATTAGGTATGAGCAGTTCTTC. Its translation: CAWGTGIRYEQFF.

In DNA form, the CDR3 reads TGTGCCTGGAGTCCGGCAGGGGAGACCCAGTACTTC. Translated, it gives CAWSPAGETQYF. The rearrangement links TRBV30 to TRBJ2-5, with D possibly TRBD1 on 5 matching bases. The V end was cut by 2 bases, the J end by 5 bases, with 9 bases between. Germline CDR1 is GTSNPN and CDR2 is SVGIG (reference sequence). The CDR3 runs 12 residues.

V usage is TRBV5-1 and J usage is TRBJ1-1; perhaps TRBD1 as D (6 bases). Trimming removed 4 bases from V and 2 bases from J, with 15 bases in between. This CDR3 spans 15 amino acids. The germline V gene encodes CDR1 SGHRS and CDR2 YFSETQ. The CDR3 nucleotides are TGCGCCAGCAGCACTTACAGGGAGTTAAACACTGAAGCTTTCTTT. Its translation: CASSTYRELNTEAFF.

The chain couples TRBV11-3 to TRBJ2-1; D might be TRBD2 (7 bases). V lost 1 base, J lost 4 bases, and 17 bases lay in between. Germline V gene lookup returns CDR1 SGHNT and CDR2 YENEEA. The CDR3 spans 17 residues. This CDR3 reads CASSLVGGVPGYNEQFF. CDR3 DNA: TGTGCCAGCAGCTTAGTAGGGGGGGTGCCAGGGTACAATGAGCAGTTCTTC.

This sequence joins TRBV13 and TRBJ1-4; 8 nucleotides match TRBD1. Germline-derived CDR1 and CDR2 are PRHDT and FYEKMQ (reference sequence). CDR3 length equals 15 residues. The junction had 5 bases not matched to a gene; V was cut back by 6 bases and J by 2 bases. The CDR3 here is CASSSRDRTNEKLFF. The CDR3 bases are TGTGCCAGCAGTTCACGGGACAGGACTAATGAAAAACTGTTTTTT.

The CDR3 here is CASSLVGQGAYEQYF. The CDR3 region has the DNA TGTGCCAGCAGCTTAGTTGGACAGGGGGCCTACGAGCAGTACTTC. V gene TRBV7-9 combines with J gene TRBJ2-7; TRBD1 matches at 10 bases. The CDR3 runs to 15 residues. From germline, CDR1 is SEHNR and CDR2 FQNEAQ (reference sequence). V gave up 1 base and J gave up 2 bases; unmatched junction bases: 2.

This chain links TRBV7-9 with TRBJ2-3; D is perhaps TRBD2 (6 bases). The V gene's germline CDR1 is SEHNR and CDR2 FQNEAQ (reference sequence). Trimming shortened V by 4 bases and J by 3 bases, and 17 bases separated the two germline ends. This CDR3 has 16 amino acids. CDR3 nucleotide sequence: TGTGCCAGCAGCTCATTTCTAGGCGGGAAGACAGATACGCAGTATTTT. Encoded protein: CASSSFLGGKTDTQYF.